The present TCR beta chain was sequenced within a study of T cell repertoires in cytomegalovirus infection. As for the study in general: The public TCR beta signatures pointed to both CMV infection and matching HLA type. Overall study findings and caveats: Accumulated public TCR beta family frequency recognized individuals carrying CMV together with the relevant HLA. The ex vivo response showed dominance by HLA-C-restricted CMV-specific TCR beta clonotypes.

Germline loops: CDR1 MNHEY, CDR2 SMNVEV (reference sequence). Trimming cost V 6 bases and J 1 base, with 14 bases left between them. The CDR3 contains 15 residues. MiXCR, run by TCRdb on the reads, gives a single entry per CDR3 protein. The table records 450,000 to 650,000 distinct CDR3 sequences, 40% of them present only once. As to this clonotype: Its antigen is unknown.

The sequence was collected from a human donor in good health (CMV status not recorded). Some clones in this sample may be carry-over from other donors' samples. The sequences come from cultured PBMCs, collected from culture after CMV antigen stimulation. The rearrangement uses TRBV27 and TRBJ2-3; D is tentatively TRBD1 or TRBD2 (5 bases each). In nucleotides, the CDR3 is TGTGCCAGCAGGGGATTCGGGGCGGGCACAGATACGCAGTATTTT. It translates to CASRGFGAGTDTQYF.